These 12 T cell receptor beta chains originate from one sample sequenced in a study of T cell responses to AZD1222 COVID-19 vaccine. Sequenced by immunoSEQ multiplex PCR; TCRdb stores in-frame clones only, minus some. The sample lists around 150,000 clones, around 90% occurring once. Sequences were derived from peripheral blood, sampled on day 0 of AZD1222 vaccination. The receptors originated from an adult in good health.

V and J are TRBV19 and TRBJ2-1; TRBD2 might be the D (6 bases). The CDR3 is 15 residues long. Germline CDR1 LNHDA, CDR2 SQIVND (reference sequence). The V and J ends lost 3 bases and 6 bases respectively, with 15 bases between them. The CDR3 spells CASSIVREARNEQFF. The CDR3, as DNA: TGTGCCAGTAGTATTGTGCGGGAAGCACGCAATGAGCAGTTCTTC.

CDR3 nucleotide sequence: TGTGCCAGCAGCCGACAGGGCAGAACAGATACGCAGTATTTT. It specifies CASSRQGRTDTQYF. This chain joins TRBV27 and TRBJ2-3, with TRBD1 matching 7 bases. Germline values: CDR1 MNHEY, CDR2 SMNVEV (reference sequence). The CDR3 length is 14 residues. V was pared by 6 bases and J by 3 bases, with 6 bases of the junction left unmatched.

As regards this clone: Other DNA sequences in the sample encode the same CDR3. The V and J genes are TRBV19 and TRBJ1-5; D may be TRBD1 (5 bases). This CDR3 comprises 13 residues. Germline V CDR1 and CDR2: LNHDA, SQIVND (reference sequence). Trimming took 3 bases from V and 3 from J, leaving 6 bases between them. As DNA, the CDR3 is TGTGCCAGTAGTATCAGGGACAATCAGCCCCAGCATTTT. Residues: CASSIRDNQPQHF.

This chain uses TRBV11-3 with TRBJ2-1; 10 bases map to TRBD2. With V trimmed by 1 base and J by 5 bases, 8 bases remained unmatched. The CDR3 has 17 residues. Per germline, CDR1 SGHNT and CDR2 YENEEA. The CDR3 reads CASSLGIAGGQNNEQFF. Written as DNA, the CDR3 is TGTGCCAGCAGCTTAGGGATAGCGGGGGGTCAAAACAATGAGCAGTTCTTC. Looking up the rest from reference TRBV11-3 and TRBJ2-1 gives the full variable domain: EAGVVQSPRYKIIEKKQPVAFWCNPISGHNTLYWYLQNLGQGPELLIRYENEEAVDDSQLPKDRFSAERLKGVDSTLKIQPAELGDSAVYLCASSLGIAGGQNNEQFFGPGTRLTVL.

The chain uses TRBV4-2 and TRBJ1-2; 9 bases agree with TRBD1. The germline V gene has CDR1 LGHNA and CDR2 YNFKEQ. The V gene end was trimmed by 1 base and the J gene end by 1 base; junction bases not matched to a gene: 4. The CDR3 spans 16 residues. In DNA, the CDR3 is TGTGCCAGCAGCCAAGTGGGACAGGGCCTTAACTATGGCTACACCTTC. Residues: CASSQVGQGLNYGYTF.

The chain carries TRBV5-4 and TRBJ2-3; 9 positions agree with TRBD2. The CDR3 extends over 16 amino acids. CDR1 and CDR2 from the germline V gene are SGHNT and YYREEE (reference sequence). The J segment lost 6 bases and the V segment lost 4 bases, leaving 12 bases of the junction unmatched. The CDR3 DNA reads as TGTGCCAGCAGCCCTGGTAAGAGACTAGCGGCCGATACGCAGTATTTT. Its translation is CASSPGKRLAADTQYF.

The chain uses TRBV29-1 and TRBJ1-1, with a tentative D call TRBD1 (6 bases). Trimming cost V 8 bases and J 1 base, with 14 bases left between them. The CDR3 consists of 13 residues. In germline, CDR1 is SQVTM, CDR2 ANQGSEA. Here the CDR3 DNA reads TGCAGCATAGGGGGGGGAACGAACACTGAAGCTTTCTTT. This sequence encodes CSIGGGTNTEAFF.

This clone turned up a few times. The rearrangement uses TRBV10-1 and TRBJ2-7; D ambiguous. CDR1 is WNHNN and CDR2 is SYGVQD in the germline V gene (reference sequence). There are 13 residues in the CDR3. V was trimmed by 7 bases and J by 3 bases, leaving 13 bases between them. The CDR3 region is CASTSGRYYEQYF. CDR3 bases: TGCGCCAGCACCTCGGGCAGATACTACGAGCAGTACTTC.

The J gene is TRBJ1-2, the V gene TRBV6-1, with TRBD1 identical over 8 bases. Germline loops: CDR1 MNHNS, CDR2 SASEGT. V lost 2 bases and J lost 4; bases outside the gene matches: 6. The CDR3 runs to 15 residues. CDR3 in DNA: TGTGCCAGCAGTGAATGGCGGACAGGGAGCTATGGCTACACCTTC. Its translation: CASSEWRTGSYGYTF.

The rearrangement joins TRBV19 to TRBJ1-6; D is unresolved. V lost 8 bases to trimming and J lost 6 bases, with 8 bases between them. Germline-derived CDR1 and CDR2 are LNHDA and SQIVND (reference sequence). The length of the CDR3 is 12 residues. Here the CDR3 reads CASSHPNSPLHF. The DNA of the CDR3 is TGTGCCAGTTCACATCCTAATTCACCCCTCCACTTT.

The chain is built from TRBV28 and TRBJ2-1; 8 bases agree with TRBD2. V dropped 5 bases and J dropped 4; count of bases not matched to a gene: 7. The CDR3 is made up of 15 amino acids. Germline CDR1 is MDHEN and CDR2 is SYDVKM. CDR3 DNA: TGTGCCAGCAGTCCAGCGGGAGACTCGTACAATGAGCAGTTCTTC. This translates into CASSPAGDSYNEQFF.

The chain employs TRBV6-1 and TRBJ1-5; D remains unclear. CDR3 size: 17 residues. Looked up from germline, CDR1 is MNHNS and CDR2 is SASEGT. The ends were cut back, 4 bases at V and 2 bases at J, with 18 bases in the middle. CDR3 bases: TGTGCCAGCAGTGGACCGCGGAGGAAGGGCGGCAATCAGCCCCAGCATTTT. It translates to CASSGPRRKGGNQPQHF.